This TCR beta chain comes out of a study of blood T cell repertoires in COVID-19. The overall study: The United States, Italy and Spain provided the acute and convalescent COVID-19 samples. Sources were T cells, B-cell-depleted T cells, or PBMCs; the material itself was cDNA or gDNA.

CDR3 length: 15 residues. Germline CDR1 is SGHRS and CDR2 is YFSETQ. The ends lost 1 base at V and 2 bases at J; junction bases unmatched: 2. In the study's own analysis: Nucleated cell number was recorded as an estimate derived from reference gene primer amplification. Produced via immunoSEQ multiplex PCR; TCRdb's table is partial and in-frame only. V and J calls and clone size follow that table, whereas D and trimming were derived from the DNA. The top ten hold approximately 4.5% of the sample, which has about 190,000 clones, 88% seen once. This sequence originates from a human donor in a cohort sampled during active COVID-19. The source material was peripheral blood. The V call is TRBV5-1, the J call TRBJ2-3, with TRBD2 matching over 9 bases. The CDR3 loop is CASSLSGGTTDTQYF. In DNA, the CDR3 is TGCGCCAGCAGCTTGAGCGGGGGGACCACAGATACGCAGTATTTT.